The entry below gives a single T cell receptor beta chain sequence along with its context. No antigen is known for it. No much larger clone is present one base from it, and per-base qualities are unavailable. The data belong to a study of T cell repertoires in cytomegalovirus infection (dated by TCRdb to between 2018 and 2021). For context, the study as a whole: The HLA type of each donor mattered for the analysis, because public TCR beta signatures pointed to carriage of CMV infection along with the matching HLA type. What the authors observed across the whole study: The ex vivo response was dominated by HLA-C-restricted CMV-specific TCR beta clonotypes, which also provided the single most frequent clonotype in two of eight donors. Cumulative frequency of public TCR beta family members discriminated carriers of CMV infection plus the relevant HLA type in this cohort and an independent approximately 350-donor cohort.

Trimming takes 3 bases from V and 0 bases from J, and the germline ends sit 12 bases apart. CDR1 and CDR2, looked up from the germline V gene (reference sequence), are MNHNY and SVGAGI. Its CDR3 holds 16 amino acids, cysteine through phenylalanine. Solely the CDR3 DNA is kept, with 48 bases framed from the first base. Instrument on record: Illumina HiSeq 1500. TCRdb passed the public sequencing reads through fastp at Q25 and MiXCR, retaining productive beta sequences. Records with the same CDR3 protein are collapsed into one entry carrying the most frequent genes and DNA. The sample includes about 310,000 distinct CDR3 sequences, with about a sixth observed a single time. In total, the top ten clones hold more than 10% of the sample.

This TCR was sampled from a human donor in good health (CMV status not recorded). Some clones in this sample may be carry-over from other donors' samples. Sequences were obtained from PBMCs. The chain joins TRBV6-6 to TRBJ1-3; the D gene is perhaps TRBD1, from 5 matching bases. The bases read TGTGCCAGCAGTTATAACGGGGCGCCCTCTGGAAACACCATATATTTT. It is translated as CASSYNGAPSGNTIYF.